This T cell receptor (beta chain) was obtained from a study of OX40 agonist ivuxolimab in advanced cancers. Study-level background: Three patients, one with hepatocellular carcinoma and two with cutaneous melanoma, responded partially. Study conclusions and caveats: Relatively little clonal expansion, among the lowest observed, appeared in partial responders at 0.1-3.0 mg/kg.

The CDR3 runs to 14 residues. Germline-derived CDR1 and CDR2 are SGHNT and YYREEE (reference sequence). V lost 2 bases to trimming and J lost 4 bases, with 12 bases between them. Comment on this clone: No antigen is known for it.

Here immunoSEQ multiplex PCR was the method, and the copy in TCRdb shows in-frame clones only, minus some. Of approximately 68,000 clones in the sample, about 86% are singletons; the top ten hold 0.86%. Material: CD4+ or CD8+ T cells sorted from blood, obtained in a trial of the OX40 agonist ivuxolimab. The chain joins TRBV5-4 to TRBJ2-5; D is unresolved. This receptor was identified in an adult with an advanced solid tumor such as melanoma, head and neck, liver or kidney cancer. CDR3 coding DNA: TGTGCCAGCAGCTTACCCGCCTCAGGAGAGACCCAGTACTTC. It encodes CASSLPASGETQYF.